The source of this T cell receptor beta chain is a study of long-term antiretroviral therapy in people with HIV. Study results and caveats: The study found that diversity rose after ART but stayed below transplant donor controls.

On this clone: Its antigen is undetermined.

This was the immunoSEQ v3.0 assay at survey level. Clones were read by immunoSEQ multiplex PCR, and TCRdb kept only the in-frame ones, dropping some. The data show 20,000 to 25,000 clones, with under 80% seen just once and around 11% held by the top ten. The clonotype comes from a woman in her thirties or forties with HIV. The starting material was unsorted PBMCs, obtained 1.1 years before starting antiretroviral therapy.

The CDR3 is CASSLSPGDDGEQYF. CDR3 nucleotides: TGCGCCAGCAGCTTGTCGCCAGGGGATGACGGCGAGCAGTACTTC. This chain uses TRBV5-1 with TRBJ2-7, with D possibly TRBD1 on 6 matching bases. CDR3 length: 15 amino acids. Germline V CDR1 and CDR2: SGHRS, YFSETQ. The V end was cut by 1 base, the J end by 6 bases, with 17 bases between.